Presented here are 18 T cell receptor beta chains from one specimen sequenced in a study of blood T cells in healthy people across ages. Next came a second PCR, run for about 7 to 12 cycles, which used a sample-barcoded 5' primer along with a J-beta primer mix. MiXCR was run by TCRdb on the 5' RACE reads, yielding one entry per CDR3 protein. The sample holds 500,000 to 600,000 distinct CDR3 sequences, approximately 27% seen once. The sequencing sample was made of blood. These receptors were obtained from a woman aged 70-85 years in good health.

This clonotype was seen only a few times. This chain uses TRBV3-1 with TRBJ2-5, with 8 positions matching TRBD2. The CDR3 spans 15 residues. V shed 2 bases and J 5 bases; nucleotides not matched to a gene: 7. Per the germline V gene, CDR1 is LGHDT and CDR2 is YNNKEL (reference sequence). The DNA for the CDR3 is TGTGCCAGCAGCCAACAACCGGGACTAGGGGAGACCCAGTACTTC. Translation: CASSQQPGLGETQYF.

The rearrangement joins TRBV4-2 to TRBJ2-5; 8 bases agree with TRBD2. CDR3 length equals 18 residues. V dropped 0 bases and J dropped 4; count of bases not matched to a gene: 13. The germline CDR1 and CDR2 sequences are LGHNA and YNFKEQ. The CDR3 sequence is CASSQDTFGGGKRETQYF. The CDR3 DNA follows: TGTGCCAGCAGCCAAGATACCTTTGGCGGGGGGAAAAGAGAGACCCAGTACTTC.

The V and J genes are TRBV7-9 and TRBJ2-3; D uncertain. V gave up 8 bases and J gave up 0 bases, with 6 bases separating them. There are 12 residues in the CDR3. Germline V gene data show CDR1 as SEHNR and CDR2 as FQNEAQ (reference sequence). CDR3 region: CASLDSTDTQYF. For the CDR3, the DNA is TGTGCCAGCCTAGACAGCACAGATACGCAGTATTTT.

This clonotype occurred a few times. The V call is TRBV6-5, the J call TRBJ2-7; D remains unclear. The V end lost 2 bases, the J end lost 1 base, and 9 bases lay between the germline ends. The germline V gene encodes CDR1 MNHEY and CDR2 SVGAGI. This CDR3 contains 14 residues. CDR3 loop: CASSYLTSSYEQYF. In DNA, the CDR3 is TGTGCCAGCAGTTACCTGACCTCGTCCTACGAGCAGTACTTC.

This rearrangement joins TRBV9 to TRBJ2-1; TRBD2 is a possible D gene (7 bases). The CDR3 sequence is 16 residues long. Germline assignment: CDR1 SGDLS and CDR2 YYNGEE. V was clipped by 2 bases and J by 7 bases, with 19 bases between them. In nucleotides, the CDR3 is TGTGCCAGCAGCGTTCGGACGGGGGGCGATAGGAATGAGCAGTTCTTC. It specifies CASSVRTGGDRNEQFF.

This clonotype has at least ten counts. V usage is TRBV9 and J usage is TRBJ2-1; 8 bases match TRBD2. Germline values: CDR1 SGDLS, CDR2 YYNGEE. This CDR3 spans 15 amino acids. V shed 0 bases, J shed 5 bases, and the junction held 4 bases outside the gene matches. The CDR3 DNA is TGTGCCAGCAGCGTAGACGGGGGGGTGGACAATGAGCAGTTCTTC. Encoded protein: CASSVDGGVDNEQFF.

The chain has TRBV7-2 and TRBJ2-1; 7 bases match TRBD2. The J call may be mistaken, given a closer DNA end match to TRBJ2-5. This CDR3 comprises 15 residues. The germline CDR1 and CDR2 sequences are SGHTA and FQGNSA. CDR3 sequence (DNA): TGTGCCAGCAGCCTCGGTTTCGGGAGGAGAGAGACCCAGTACTTC. Translating gives CASSLGFGRRETQYF.

This clonotype was seen only a few times. The chain recombines TRBV29-1 with TRBJ2-3; D may be TRBD2 (6 bases). CDR1 and CDR2 (germline): SQVTM, ANQGSEA. This CDR3 comprises 13 residues. V was cut by 7 bases and J by 2 bases, with 13 bases left in between. DNA of the CDR3: TGCAGCGCCCGGGACTCGGTCACAGATACGCAGTATTTT. The encoded protein is CSARDSVTDTQYF.

This clonotype has just a few counts. Written as DNA, the CDR3 is TGTGCCAGCAGCCAACGGGGGGGGTACGAGCAGTACTTC. It specifies CASSQRGGYEQYF. The chain carries TRBV7-3 and TRBJ2-7; 8 bases map to TRBD2. Trimming at V came to 5 bases and at J to 4 bases, leaving 4 bases not matched to a gene. Germline CDR1 SGHTA, CDR2 FQGTGA. CDR3 length: 13 amino acids.

The chain combines TRBV27 with TRBJ2-5; D uncertain. Germline V gene data show CDR1 as MNHEY and CDR2 as SMNVEV (reference sequence). This CDR3 comprises 15 residues. V dropped 5 bases and J dropped 5 bases, with 18 bases sitting between them. CDR3 bases: TGTGCCAGCAGTCCCTCCTGGGCTAGTGGGGAGACCCAGTACTTC. It codes for CASSPSWASGETQYF.

This clonotype turned up a few times. The chain's CDR3 is CASSPRDGLSYEQYF. DNA for the CDR3: TGTGCCAGCAGTCCCCGGGACGGCCTTTCCTACGAGCAGTACTTC. The genes are TRBV6-2 or TRBV6-3 and TRBJ2-7, with D possibly being TRBD1 or TRBD2 (5 bases each). Germline V gene sequence: CDR1 MNHEY, CDR2 SVGEGT. CDR3 length: 15 amino acids. Trimming left V 5 bases short and J 1 base short, with 15 bases between.

The chain combines TRBV9 with TRBJ1-4; D is possibly TRBD1 (5 bases). The ends were cut back, 4 bases at V and 7 bases at J, with 14 bases in the middle. Germline V lookup: CDR1 SGDLS, CDR2 YYNGEE. This CDR3 region has 14 residues. This chain's CDR3 is CASSLSGAAEKLFF. DNA for the CDR3: TGTGCCAGCAGCCTGAGTGGGGCGGCTGAAAAACTGTTTTTT.

This clonotype was found a few times. The chain recombines TRBV10-3 with TRBJ2-3; D may match TRBD1 or TRBD2 (6 bases each). The ends were cut back, 2 bases at V and 5 bases at J, with 17 bases in the middle. From germline, CDR1 is ENHRY and CDR2 SYGVKD. The CDR3 runs 16 residues. As DNA, the CDR3 is TGTGCCATCAGTGAGACTACGACAGGTAGCGGAGATACGCAGTATTTT. Its protein is CAISETTTGSGDTQYF.

The J gene is TRBJ1-4, the V gene TRBV7-2; 8 bases map to TRBD1. The germline V gene encodes CDR1 SGHTA and CDR2 FQGNSA. This CDR3 contains 14 residues. The V segment lost 5 bases and the J segment 5 bases; nucleotides outside the gene matches: 4. The CDR3 DNA is TGTGCCAGCAGCCCAGGGGACAGGAATGAAAAACTGTTTTTT. It is translated as CASSPGDRNEKLFF.

This clonotype turned up a few times. The chain is built from TRBV3-1 and TRBJ1-2, with D hard to call. The CDR3 runs to 13 residues. Per germline, CDR1 LGHDT and CDR2 YNNKEL (reference sequence). V gave up 2 bases and J gave up 6 bases, with 10 bases separating them. CDR3 amino acids: CASSQPHGDGYTF. CDR3 DNA sequence: TGTGCCAGCAGCCAACCGCATGGGGATGGCTACACCTTC.

This clonotype has more than one count but fewer than ten. The rearrangement joins TRBV7-2 to TRBJ2-1; D is perhaps TRBD2 (5 bases). This CDR3 has 13 amino acids. Germline loops: CDR1 SGHTA, CDR2 FQGNSA. Trimming took 6 bases from V and 6 from J, leaving 12 bases between them. The DNA for the CDR3 is TGTGCCAGCAGTCGGGGAACCCTCAATGAGCAGTTCTTC. Translated, it gives CASSRGTLNEQFF.

V gene TRBV6-2 or TRBV6-3 combines with J gene TRBJ2-7; D possibly corresponds to TRBD1 (6 bases). Germline CDR1 MNHEY, CDR2 SVGEGT. The CDR3 is 16 residues long. V gave up 7 bases and J gave up 3 bases, with 22 bases separating them. The CDR3 DNA follows: TGTGCCAGCACCCAGGGACACTCGACAGGCCTCTACGAGCAGTACTTC. Protein: CASTQGHSTGLYEQYF.

The chain couples TRBV5-1 to TRBJ1-1, with 7 bases lining up with TRBD1. Trimming at V came to 4 bases and at J to 5 bases, leaving 8 bases not matched to a gene. The V gene's germline CDR1 is SGHRS and CDR2 YFSETQ. The CDR3 is made up of 14 amino acids. The CDR3 nucleotides are TGCGCCAGCAGCCCGCGACAGGGTCGGACTGAAGCTTTCTTT. The encoded protein is CASSPRQGRTEAFF.